The 2 T cell receptor beta chains below were found in one sample sequenced in a study of blood T cell repertoires in COVID-19. Clones were sequenced by immunoSEQ multiplex PCR, and TCRdb holds only the in-frame ones, with some missing. Of tens of thousands of clones in the sample, about 85% were seen once. The source material was peripheral blood. The origin of the receptors is a woman in her 70s in a cohort sampled during active COVID-19.

This chain joins TRBV28 and TRBJ1-1, with D uncertain. The CDR3 extends over 15 amino acids. Trimming pared 4 bases from V and 1 base from J, leaving 13 bases between. The germline gives CDR1 MDHEN, CDR2 SYDVKM. The CDR3, as DNA: TGTGCCAGCAGTTACCCCTGGACTTCGAACACTGAAGCTTTCTTT. Translated: CASSYPWTSNTEAFF.

The chain recombines TRBV10-2 with TRBJ2-5; D is unresolved. The CDR3 contains 14 residues. The germline V gene has CDR1 WSHSY and CDR2 SAAADI. The V end was cut by 3 bases, the J end by 3 bases, with 11 bases between. The CDR3 sequence: CASSEAWQEETQYF. CDR3 coding DNA: TGCGCCAGCAGTGAAGCTTGGCAGGAAGAGACCCAGTACTTC.